This TCR beta chain was profiled in a study of blood T cell repertoires in COVID-19. On the study more broadly: Acute and convalescent COVID-19 samples came from the United States, Italy and Spain.

Original methodology: From reference gene primer amplification, estimates of nucleated cell counts were derived. Only in-frame clones appear in the TCRdb table, and some are missing; sequencing was by immunoSEQ multiplex PCR. V and J calls and clone size come straight from that table; D and trimming were deduced from the DNA. The repertoire holds more than 75,000 clones, roughly nine tenths seen once, with around 2.8% in the top ten. Germline values: CDR1 SGHTA, CDR2 FQGNSA. The junction had 5 bases not matched to a gene; V was cut back by 5 bases and J by 0 bases. This CDR3 is 17 amino acids long. The sample was peripheral blood. The rearrangement joins TRBV7-2 to TRBJ2-5; 14 nucleotides line up with TRBD2. This TCR derives from a man between 45 and 60 years old with COVID-19, enrolled during active disease. This chain's CDR3 is CASSPGLAGVYQETQYF. In DNA, the CDR3 is TGTGCCAGCAGCCCGGGACTAGCGGGGGTGTACCAAGAGACCCAGTACTTC.